The rows below give T cell receptor beta chains drawn from one sample of a study of blood T cell repertoires in COVID-19. Here immunoSEQ multiplex PCR was the method, and the copy in TCRdb shows in-frame clones only, minus some. The table includes 470,000 or so clones, roughly 85% detected once. The sample consisted of peripheral blood. The receptor set was obtained from a human donor in a cohort sampled during active COVID-19. Each CDR3 is given with its conserved first and last residue. The D gene is left open where the match is weak. Expanded clones get a size class; other rows say once, few or many, or leave the size out.

V	J	D	size	CDR3	DNA
TRBV7-2	TRBJ1-1	.	.	CASSFTGNTEAFF	TGTGCCAGCAGCTTTACAGGGAACACTGAAGCTTTCTTT
TRBV6-6	TRBJ1-2	.	few	CASSYGPTGEYGYTF	TGTGCCAGCAGTTACGGACCGACAGGAGAATATGGCTACACCTTC
TRBV19	TRBJ1-1	.	.	CASSPHSLNTEAFF	TGTGCCAGTAGTCCCCATAGTCTGAACACTGAAGCTTTCTTT
TRBV5-1	TRBJ2-7	TRBD1	.	CASRPLRDSGYEQYF	TGCGCCAGCAGACCCCTACGGGACAGCGGCTACGAGCAGTACTTC
TRBV7-9	TRBJ2-1	TRBD2	.	CASSSHISGKRREQFF	TGTGCCAGCAGCTCACATATTAGCGGGAAAAGGCGCGAGCAGTTCTTC
TRBV28	TRBJ2-7	TRBD2	once	CASTMTSGRPYEQYF	TGTGCCAGCACCATGACTAGCGGGAGGCCCTACGAGCAGTACTTC
TRBV24-1	TRBJ2-3	TRBD1	.	CATSAPGQDADTQYF	TGTGCCACCAGTGCCCCGGGACAGGACGCAGATACGCAGTATTTT
TRBV11-2	TRBJ2-1	TRBD2	.	CASSGPGLVYNEQFF	TGTGCCAGCAGCGGTCCGGGACTAGTTTACAATGAGCAGTTCTTC
TRBV7-9	TRBJ2-7	TRBD2	.	CASSRSGGVDEQYF	TGTGCCAGCAGCCGATCGGGGGGAGTGGACGAGCAGTACTTC
TRBV5-4	TRBJ2-3	.	.	CASSLAPLVDTQYF	TGTGCCAGCAGCTTGGCCCCACTTGTAGATACGCAGTATTTT
TRBV19	TRBJ2-1	TRBD2	few	CAIGSSGSPFNEQFF	TGTGCCATCGGAAGCAGCGGGAGTCCCTTTAATGAGCAGTTCTTC
TRBV5-1	TRBJ2-1	TRBD1	.	CASVPGQGTNEQFF	TGCGCCAGCGTCCCGGGACAGGGGACCAATGAGCAGTTCTTC
TRBV3-1/TRBV3-2	TRBJ1-2	TRBD1	.	CASSQAPAGTGGYGYTF	TGTGCCAGCAGCCAAGCGCCGGCTGGGACAGGGGGCTATGGCTACACCTTC
TRBV9	TRBJ1-3	TRBD1	.	CASSPGQGNTIYF	TGTGCCAGCAGCCCGGGACAGGGGAACACCATATATTTT
TRBV18	TRBJ2-7	.	.	CAGSPASYEQYF	TGTGCCGGCTCACCGGCCTCCTACGAGCAGTACTTC
TRBV18	TRBJ1-1	.	.	CASSPTQGHLAFF	TGTGCCAGCTCACCAACCCAGGGACACTTGGCTTTCTTT